This passage covers 25 T cell receptor beta chains from one sample sequenced in a study of blood T cell repertoires in COVID-19. Clones were sequenced by immunoSEQ multiplex PCR, and TCRdb holds only the in-frame ones, with some missing. The table includes about 270,000 clones, under 90% detected once. The specimen was PBMCs or T cells enriched from blood (not recorded which). The source is a man younger than 35 who had recovered from COVID-19.

This chain links TRBV5-4 with TRBJ1-2; 9 bases are a match to TRBD1. The germline CDR1 and CDR2 sequences are SGHNT and YYREEE (reference sequence). The CDR3 totals 17 residues. Germline trimming cut 5 bases from V and 8 bases from J; bases unmatched to any gene: 19. The CDR3 bases are TGTGCCAGCAGTCCTGGGTCCCGGGACAGGGTCTTGGGGGGCTACACCTTC. Amino acids: CASSPGSRDRVLGGYTF.

This clone was counted at least ten times. The rearrangement links TRBV9 to TRBJ2-3; 13 bases match TRBD2. The CDR3 has 21 residues. The germline V gene has CDR1 SGDLS and CDR2 YYNGEE. Trimming took 4 bases from V and 0 from J; bases not matched to a gene: 17. The CDR3 DNA reads TGTGCCAGCAGCCGATCCTCCGGGACTAGCGGGAACCGGATAAGCACAGATACGCAGTATTTT. It encodes CASSRSSGTSGNRISTDTQYF.

The V gene is TRBV3-1 (or the pseudogene TRBV3-2), the J gene TRBJ1-2; 7 positions agree with TRBD1. Trimming cost V 1 base and J 8 bases; bases outside gene matches: 7. CDR3 length equals 14 residues. Germline CDR1 and CDR2: LGHDT and YNNKEL (reference sequence). The CDR3 here is CASSQVEGAQGYTF. The DNA for the CDR3 is TGTGCCAGCAGCCAAGTGGAGGGGGCGCAAGGCTACACCTTC.

The genes are TRBV28 and TRBJ2-1; D unclear. The germline gives CDR1 MDHEN, CDR2 SYDVKM. V was shortened by 4 bases and J by 6 bases, with 13 bases between the two germline ends. The CDR3 has 14 amino acids. The CDR3 DNA reads as TGTGCCAGCAGTTCCCACCAGACATTCAATGAGCAGTTCTTC. It codes for CASSSHQTFNEQFF.

This chain uses TRBV29-1 with TRBJ1-2; D unresolved. The CDR3 has 14 residues. The V gene's germline CDR1 is SQVTM and CDR2 ANQGSEA. V was cut by 6 bases and J by 3 bases, with 17 bases left in between. The CDR3: CSVNHPGRDYGYTF. The CDR3 nucleotides are TGCAGCGTCAACCATCCGGGTCGTGACTATGGCTACACCTTC. Looking up the rest from reference TRBV29-1 and TRBJ1-2 gives the full variable domain: SAVISQKPSRDICQRGTSLTIQCQVDSQVTMMFWYRQQPGQSLTLIATANQGSEATYESGFVIDKFPISRPNLTFSTLTVSNMSPEDSSIYLCSVNHPGRDYGYTFGSGTRLTVV.

Here the CDR3 DNA reads TGTGCCAGCAGCCAAGAAGGTCCCCGGGGCAATGAGCAGTTCTTC. Its protein product is CASSQEGPRGNEQFF. The chain has TRBV3-1 (or the pseudogene TRBV3-2) and TRBJ2-1; perhaps TRBD2 as D (5 bases). Trimming took 0 bases from V and 6 from J, leaving 12 bases between them. The CDR3 spans 15 residues. CDR1 and CDR2 from the germline V gene are LGHDT and YNNKEL (reference sequence).

This clone has just one count. The chain combines TRBV5-1 with TRBJ1-2; D may be TRBD1 (6 bases). The CDR3 has 16 residues. V dropped 4 bases and J dropped 0 bases, with 16 bases sitting between them. CDR1 is SGHRS, CDR2 YFSETQ, per germline. CDR3 nucleotide sequence: TGCGCCAGCAGCCTGCTCGGGACACTCGCTAACTATGGCTACACCTTC. It codes for CASSLLGTLANYGYTF.

The chain is built from TRBV15 and TRBJ2-5, with 13 bases identical to TRBD2. The CDR3 runs to 14 residues. Germline V CDR1 and CDR2: LNHNV, YYDKDF (reference sequence). The junction had 3 bases not matched to a gene; V was cut back by 6 bases and J by 5 bases. The CDR3 DNA reads as TGTGCCACCAGATCGACTAGCGGGAGGGAGACCCAGTACTTC. This codes for CATRSTSGRETQYF.

This rearrangement joins TRBV18 to TRBJ1-5, with 7 positions matching TRBD1. V trimming: 4 bases; J trimming: 6 bases; junction bases outside the gene matches: 3. This CDR3 is built from 13 residues. Germline V gives CDR1 KGHSH, CDR2 LQKENI. CDR3 in amino acids: CASSRQGGQPQHF. The CDR3 DNA reads TGTGCCAGCTCACGACAGGGAGGTCAGCCCCAGCATTTT.

This sequence joins TRBV12-5 and TRBJ2-4; TRBD1 might be the D (6 bases). V lost 3 bases and J 2 bases, leaving 14 bases between the germline ends. The CDR3 extends over 16 amino acids. The V gene's germline CDR1 is LGHNT and CDR2 FRNRAP. The CDR3 DNA reads TGTGCTAGTGGTTTAGCCCACACAGGGACCAAAAACATTCAGTACTTC. It encodes CASGLAHTGTKNIQYF.

The chain combines TRBV25-1 with TRBJ1-4; 8 nucleotides agree with TRBD1. This CDR3 contains 14 residues. Trimming removed 3 bases from V and 8 bases from J; junction bases left unmatched: 5. Germline CDR1 reads MGHDK; CDR2 reads SYGVNS. CDR3 nucleotide sequence: TGTGCCAGCAGTGACAGGGGGCGGTGGGAAAAACTGTTTTTT. Its protein is CASSDRGRWEKLFF.

The chain links TRBV4-1 to TRBJ1-1; D might be TRBD1 (6 bases). V was cut by 3 bases and J by 5 bases, with 13 bases left in between. The length of the CDR3 is 14 residues. Germline-derived CDR1 and CDR2 are MGHRA and YSYEKL. The CDR3 is CASSHTQGRTEAFF. DNA of the CDR3: TGCGCCAGCAGCCATACACAGGGAAGGACTGAAGCTTTCTTT.

The chain combines TRBV12-3 or TRBV12-4 with TRBJ2-5; possible D gene TRBD2, 6 bases. The CDR3 runs to 12 residues. V gave up 5 bases and J gave up 3 bases, with 7 bases separating them. The CDR3 region is CASSRREETQYF. The CDR3 DNA follows: TGTGCCAGCAGTCGGAGGGAAGAGACCCAGTACTTC.

The chain carries TRBV10-3 and TRBJ1-2; TRBD1 might be the D (6 bases). V lost 3 bases, J lost 5 bases, and 13 bases lay in between. CDR3 length: 14 amino acids. Germline V CDR1 and CDR2: ENHRY, SYGVKD. CDR3 region: CAISEGNREYGYTF. As DNA, the CDR3 is TGTGCCATCAGTGAAGGCAACAGGGAGTATGGCTACACCTTC.

This clone was recorded only once. The V gene is TRBV29-1, the J gene TRBJ1-2; 7 nucleotides line up with TRBD1. The CDR3 is 15 residues long. Unmatched junction bases numbered 9, after V lost 1 base and J lost 4 bases. The germline CDR1 and CDR2 sequences are SQVTM and ANQGSEA. The CDR3, as DNA: TGCAGCGTTGAAGGGACCGGGACAGTACTCTATGGCTACACCTTC. Translating it yields CSVEGTGTVLYGYTF. The full variable domain, in which reference TRBV29-1 and TRBJ1-2 provide the parts outside the CDR3, is SAVISQKPSRDICQRGTSLTIQCQVDSQVTMMFWYRQQPGQSLTLIATANQGSEATYESGFVIDKFPISRPNLTFSTLTVSNMSPEDSSIYLCSVEGTGTVLYGYTFGSGTRLTVV.

This sequence joins TRBV18 and TRBJ1-6; D is perhaps TRBD1 (6 bases). The CDR3 consists of 17 residues. In germline, CDR1 is KGHSH, CDR2 LQKENI. V dropped 0 bases and J dropped 0 bases, with 9 bases sitting between them. CDR3 loop: CASSPPNRDSYNSPLHF. The CDR3 DNA follows: TGTGCCAGCTCACCACCAAACAGGGACTCCTATAATTCACCCCTCCACTTT.

The rearrangement joins TRBV15 to TRBJ2-2, with unresolved D. CDR3 size: 15 residues. Deletions cut 1 base from V and 4 bases from J, with 10 bases between. Germline CDR1 LNHNV, CDR2 YYDKDF (reference sequence). CDR3 amino acids: CATSRVPGITGELFF. The CDR3 nucleotides are TGTGCCACCAGCAGAGTCCCAGGAATCACCGGGGAGCTGTTTTTT.

The rearrangement links TRBV7-9 to TRBJ2-1; TRBD2 agrees at 8 bases. CDR3 length: 13 residues. The V gene's germline CDR1 is SEHNR and CDR2 FQNEAQ (reference sequence). After removal of 5 bases from V and 10 bases from J, the junction contained 7 bases not matched to a gene. DNA of the CDR3: TGTGCCAGCAGCGAGACTAGCGACCACGAGCAGTTCTTC. This translates into CASSETSDHEQFF. The full variable domain, its missing parts supplied by reference TRBV7-9 and TRBJ2-1, is DTGVSQNPRHKITKRGQNVTFRCDPISEHNRLYWYRQTLGQGPEFLTYFQNEAQLEKSRLLSDRFSAERPKGSFSTLEIQRTEQGDSAMYLCASSETSDHEQFFGPGTRLTVL.

The chain uses TRBV25-1 and TRBJ1-4; 7 bases match TRBD1. The ends lost 3 bases at V and 3 bases at J; junction bases unmatched: 7. Germline CDR1 and CDR2: MGHDK and SYGVNS. The CDR3 is 16 residues long. The CDR3 loop is CASSDGQGEANEKLFF. For the CDR3, the DNA is TGTGCCAGCAGTGATGGCCAGGGGGAAGCTAATGAAAAACTGTTTTTT.

The J gene is TRBJ2-5, the V gene TRBV18; 9 positions match TRBD2. This CDR3 contains 14 residues. Germline-derived CDR1 and CDR2 are KGHSH and LQKENI. V trimming: 3 bases; J trimming: 5 bases; junction bases outside the gene matches: 4. In nucleotides, the CDR3 is TGTGCCAGCTCACCGGCGGGAGGGCGGGAGACCCAGTACTTC. This encodes CASSPAGGRETQYF.

Only a few counts were recorded for this clone. This chain joins TRBV20-1 and TRBJ1-1; D is unresolved. Germline lookup yields CDR1 DFQATT and CDR2 SNEGSKA (reference sequence). V shed 7 bases and J shed 1 base, with 7 bases lying between them. This CDR3 comprises 11 residues. CDR3 sequence (DNA): TGCAGTGTTTCGAGGAACACTGAAGCTTTCTTT. This encodes CSVSRNTEAFF.

The CDR3 region has the DNA TGTGCCACCAGCAGGACTCGCCCCATCTACGAGCAGTACTTC. Its translation: CATSRTRPIYEQYF. The rearrangement uses TRBV15 and TRBJ2-7; D ambiguous. The V and J ends lost 3 bases and 3 bases respectively, with 12 bases between them. The CDR3 runs to 14 residues. Per the germline V gene, CDR1 is LNHNV and CDR2 is YYDKDF (reference sequence).

The CDR3 nucleotides are TGTGCCAGCAGTGAAGTCGTCAGCGTCTATGGCTACACCTTC. Residues: CASSEVVSVYGYTF. The chain uses TRBV6-1 and TRBJ1-2; D gene unclear. This CDR3 is 14 amino acids long. V was clipped by 1 base and J by 4 bases, with 10 bases between them. Germline CDR1 is MNHNS and CDR2 is SASEGT.

The rearrangement uses TRBV28 and TRBJ2-7; 7 nucleotides match TRBD1. V gave up 6 bases and J gave up 1 base; unmatched junction bases: 12. The CDR3 has 16 residues. CDR1 MDHEN and CDR2 SYDVKM come from the germline V gene. CDR3 sequence reads: CASSLPGQFLSYEQYF. CDR3 DNA: TGTGCCAGCAGCCTCCCGGGACAGTTTCTTTCCTACGAGCAGTACTTC.

V gene TRBV5-1 combines with J gene TRBJ1-4; maybe TRBD1 (5 bases). This CDR3 contains 13 residues. Trimming took 1 base from V and 7 from J, leaving 8 bases between them. Looked up from germline, CDR1 is SGHRS and CDR2 is YFSETQ. CDR3 DNA: TGCGCCAGCAGCTTGCAGGGTGGTGAAAAACTGTTTTTT. Its protein is CASSLQGGEKLFF. Together with reference TRBV5-1 and TRBJ1-4, the CDR3 gives the full variable domain: KAGVTQTPRYLIKTRGQQVTLSCSPISGHRSVSWYQQTPGQGLQFLFEYFSETQRNKGNFPGRFSGRQFSNSRSEMNVSTLELGDSALYLCASSLQGGEKLFFGSGTQLSVL.